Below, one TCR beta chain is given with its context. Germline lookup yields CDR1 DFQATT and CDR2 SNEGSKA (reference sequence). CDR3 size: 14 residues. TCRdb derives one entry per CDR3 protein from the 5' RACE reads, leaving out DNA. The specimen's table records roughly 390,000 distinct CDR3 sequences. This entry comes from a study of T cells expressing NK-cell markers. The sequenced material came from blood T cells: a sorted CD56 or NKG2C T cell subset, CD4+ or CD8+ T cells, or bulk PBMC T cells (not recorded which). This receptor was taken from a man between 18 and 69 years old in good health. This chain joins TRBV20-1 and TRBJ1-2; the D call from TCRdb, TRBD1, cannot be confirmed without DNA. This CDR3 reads CSAAARGPNYGYTF.